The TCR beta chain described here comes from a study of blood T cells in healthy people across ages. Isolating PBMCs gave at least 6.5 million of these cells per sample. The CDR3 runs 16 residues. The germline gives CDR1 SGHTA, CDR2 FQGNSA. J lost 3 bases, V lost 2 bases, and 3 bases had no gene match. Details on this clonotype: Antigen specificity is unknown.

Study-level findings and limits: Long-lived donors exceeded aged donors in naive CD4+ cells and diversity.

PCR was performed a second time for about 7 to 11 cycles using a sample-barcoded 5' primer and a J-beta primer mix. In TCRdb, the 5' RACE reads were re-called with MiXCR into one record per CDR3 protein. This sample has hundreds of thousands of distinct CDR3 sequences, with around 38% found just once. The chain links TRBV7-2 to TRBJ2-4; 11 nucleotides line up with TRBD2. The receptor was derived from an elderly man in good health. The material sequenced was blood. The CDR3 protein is CASSLTSGGYKNIQYF. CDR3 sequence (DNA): TGTGCCAGCAGCTTAACTAGCGGGGGCTACAAAAACATTCAGTACTTC. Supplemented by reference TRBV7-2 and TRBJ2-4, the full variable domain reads GAGVSQSPSNKVTEKGKDVELRCDPISGHTALYWYRQSLGQGLEFLIYFQGNSAPDKSGLPSDRFSAERTGGSVSTLTIQRTQQEDSAVYLCASSLTSGGYKNIQYFGAGTRLSVL.